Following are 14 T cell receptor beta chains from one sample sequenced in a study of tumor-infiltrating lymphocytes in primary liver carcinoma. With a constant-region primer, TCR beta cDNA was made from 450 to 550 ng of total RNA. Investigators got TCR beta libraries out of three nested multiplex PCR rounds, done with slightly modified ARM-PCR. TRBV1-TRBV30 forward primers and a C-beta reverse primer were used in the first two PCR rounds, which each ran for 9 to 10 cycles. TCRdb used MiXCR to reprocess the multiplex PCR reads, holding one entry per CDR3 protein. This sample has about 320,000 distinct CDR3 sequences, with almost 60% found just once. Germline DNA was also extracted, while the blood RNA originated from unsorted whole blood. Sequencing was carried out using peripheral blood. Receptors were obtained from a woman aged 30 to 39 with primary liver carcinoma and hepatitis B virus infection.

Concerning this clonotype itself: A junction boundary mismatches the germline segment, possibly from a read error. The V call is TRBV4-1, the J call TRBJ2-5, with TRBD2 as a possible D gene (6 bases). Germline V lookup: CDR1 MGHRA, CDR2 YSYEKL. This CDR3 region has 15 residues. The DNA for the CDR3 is TGCGCCAGCATCCCGCCCAACTCGGGGGAAGAGACCCAGTACTTT. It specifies CASIPPNSGEETQYF.

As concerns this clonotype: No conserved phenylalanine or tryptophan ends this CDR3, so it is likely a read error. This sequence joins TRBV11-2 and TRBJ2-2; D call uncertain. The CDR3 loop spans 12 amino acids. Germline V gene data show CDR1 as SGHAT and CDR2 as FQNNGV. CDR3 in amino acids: CASSVEYGELFL. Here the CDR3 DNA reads TGTGCCAGCAGCGTAGAGTACGGGGAGCTGTTTCTT.

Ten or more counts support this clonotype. As DNA, the CDR3 is TGTGCCAGCAGGACTTACAGGGATGTTTACAGCAATGAGCAGTTCTTC. Translated, it gives CASRTYRDVYSNEQFF. V is TRBV11-2 and J is TRBJ2-1; perhaps TRBD1 as D (6 bases). The germline CDR1 and CDR2 sequences are SGHAT and FQNNGV. The germline V and J ends were trimmed by 6 bases and 6 bases, with 21 bases remaining between them. This CDR3 has 16 amino acids. Based on the CDR3 plus reference TRBV11-2 and TRBJ2-1, the full variable domain is EAGVAQSPRYKIIEKRQSVAFWCNPISGHATLYWYQQILGQGPKLLIQFQNNGVVDDSQLPKDRFSAERLKGVDSTLKIQPAKLEDSAVYLCASRTYRDVYSNEQFFGPGTRLTVL.

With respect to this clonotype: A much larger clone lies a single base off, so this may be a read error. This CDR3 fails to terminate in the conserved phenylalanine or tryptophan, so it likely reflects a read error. Here the CDR3 DNA reads TGCAGCGTTGTGGGACAGACCTCTGGGGCCAACGTCCTGACTCTC. As protein: CSVVGQTSGANVLTL. This sequence joins TRBV29-1 and TRBJ2-6; TRBD1 aligns across 7 bases. V lost 4 bases, J lost 0 bases, and 3 bases stayed unmatched. The CDR3 totals 15 residues. Germline CDR1 is SQVTM and CDR2 is ANQGSEA.

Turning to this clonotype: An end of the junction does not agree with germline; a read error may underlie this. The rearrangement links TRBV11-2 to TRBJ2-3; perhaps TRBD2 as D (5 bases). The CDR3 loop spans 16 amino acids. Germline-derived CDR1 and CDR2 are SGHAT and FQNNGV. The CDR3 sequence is CVSSPRETSSTDTQNF. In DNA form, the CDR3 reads TGTGTCAGCAGCCCGAGGGAGACGTCGAGCACGGATACGCAGAATTTT.

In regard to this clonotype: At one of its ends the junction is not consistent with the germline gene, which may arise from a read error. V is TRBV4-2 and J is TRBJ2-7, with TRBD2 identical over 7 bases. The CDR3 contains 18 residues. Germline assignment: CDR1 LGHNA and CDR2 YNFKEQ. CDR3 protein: CTSSQGPSGQRETYDQYF. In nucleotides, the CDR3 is TGTACCAGCAGCCAAGGGCCTTCTGGTCAGCGGGAAACCTACGATCAGTACTTC.

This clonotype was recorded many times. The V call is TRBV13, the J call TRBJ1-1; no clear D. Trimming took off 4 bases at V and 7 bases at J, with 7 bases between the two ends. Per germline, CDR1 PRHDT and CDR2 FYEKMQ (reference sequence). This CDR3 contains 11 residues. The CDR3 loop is CASSSRGEAFF. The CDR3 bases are TGTGCCAGCAGCTCCCGGGGTGAAGCTTTCTTT.

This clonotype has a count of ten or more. CDR3 amino acids: CASSLGSRHEQFF. In nucleotides, the CDR3 is TGTGCCAGCAGCCTCGGGAGTCGCCATGAGCAGTTCTTC. V gene TRBV5-6 combines with J gene TRBJ2-1; D possibly corresponds to TRBD2 (6 bases). The CDR3 is 13 residues long. Trimming cost V 4 bases and J 8 bases, with 13 bases left between them. Germline V lookup: CDR1 SGHDT, CDR2 YYEEEE.

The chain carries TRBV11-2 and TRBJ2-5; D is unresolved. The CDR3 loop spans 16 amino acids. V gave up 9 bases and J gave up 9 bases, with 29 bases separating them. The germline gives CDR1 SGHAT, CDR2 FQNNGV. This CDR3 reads CASSPLGRRFSEAQYF. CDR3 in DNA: TGTGCCAGTAGCCCTCTTGGACGGCGGTTCAGTGAGGCCCAGTACTTC.

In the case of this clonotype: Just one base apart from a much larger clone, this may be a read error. CDR3 coding DNA: TGTGCCAGCAGCCGTGCTCACGGTTCATACACCATATATTTT. Its protein is CASSRAHGSYTIYF. J is TRBJ1-3 and V is TRBV6-5; the D is unclear. Germline V gene sequence: CDR1 MNHEY, CDR2 SVGAGI. V was cut by 6 bases and J by 8 bases, with 17 bases left in between. This CDR3 is built from 14 residues.

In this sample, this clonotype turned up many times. The CDR3 DNA is TGTGCCAGCAGTCAAGGGGCTGGCTACACCTTC. Its translation is CASSQGAGYTF. The rearrangement links TRBV6-6 to TRBJ1-2, with D perhaps matching TRBD1 (5 bases). The CDR3 spans 11 residues. Per germline, CDR1 MNHNY and CDR2 SVGAGI (reference sequence). Deletions cut 5 bases from V and 7 bases from J, with 8 bases between.

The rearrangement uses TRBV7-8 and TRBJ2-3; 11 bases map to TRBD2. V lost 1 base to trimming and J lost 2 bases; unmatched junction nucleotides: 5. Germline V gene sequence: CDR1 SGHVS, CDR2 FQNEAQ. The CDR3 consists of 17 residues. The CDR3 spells CASSLGKTSGNTDTQYF. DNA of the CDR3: TGTGCCAGCAGCTTAGGGAAGACTAGCGGGAACACAGATACGCAGTATTTT.

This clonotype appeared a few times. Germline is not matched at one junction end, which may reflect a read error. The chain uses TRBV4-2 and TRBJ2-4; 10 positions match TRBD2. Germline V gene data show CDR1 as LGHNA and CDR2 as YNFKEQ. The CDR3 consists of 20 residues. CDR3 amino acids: CASSQESSRTSGTVRNIQYF. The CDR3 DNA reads TGTGCCAGTAGCCAAGAGTCGTCGCGTACTAGCGGGACTGTAAGAAACATTCAGTACTTC.

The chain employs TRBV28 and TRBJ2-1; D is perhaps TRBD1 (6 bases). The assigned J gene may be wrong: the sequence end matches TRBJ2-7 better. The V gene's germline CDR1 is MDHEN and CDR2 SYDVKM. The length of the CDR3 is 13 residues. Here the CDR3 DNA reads TGTGCCAGCAGCCACCAGTCCAGGGGTGAGCAGTACTTC. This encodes CASSHQSRGEQYF.